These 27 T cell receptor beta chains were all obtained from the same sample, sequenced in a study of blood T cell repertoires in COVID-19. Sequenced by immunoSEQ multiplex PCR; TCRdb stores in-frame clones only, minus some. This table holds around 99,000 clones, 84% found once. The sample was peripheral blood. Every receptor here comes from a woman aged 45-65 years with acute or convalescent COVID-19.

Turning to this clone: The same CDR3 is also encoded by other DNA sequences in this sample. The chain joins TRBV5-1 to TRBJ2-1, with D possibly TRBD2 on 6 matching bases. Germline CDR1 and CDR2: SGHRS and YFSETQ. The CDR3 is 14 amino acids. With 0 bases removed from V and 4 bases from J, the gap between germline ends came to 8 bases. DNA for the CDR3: TGCGCCAGCAGCTTGGAGGGGACTTACAATGAGCAGTTCTTC. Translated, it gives CASSLEGTYNEQFF.

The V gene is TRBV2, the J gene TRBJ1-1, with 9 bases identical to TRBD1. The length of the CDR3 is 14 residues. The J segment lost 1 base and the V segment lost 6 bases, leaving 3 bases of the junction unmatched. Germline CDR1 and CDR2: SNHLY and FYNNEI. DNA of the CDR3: TGTGCCAGCAGCCCGGGACAGGGGAACACTGAAGCTTTCTTT. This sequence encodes CASSPGQGNTEAFF.

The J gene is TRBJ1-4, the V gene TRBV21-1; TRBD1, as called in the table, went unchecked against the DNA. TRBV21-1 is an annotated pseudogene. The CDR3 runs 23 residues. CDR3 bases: TGTGCCAGCAGCAATCCCCGACAGGACCAGACACCACCGAGGCGGTTAGGGGATGAAAAACTGTTTTTT. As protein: CASSNPRQDQTPPRRLGDEKLFF.

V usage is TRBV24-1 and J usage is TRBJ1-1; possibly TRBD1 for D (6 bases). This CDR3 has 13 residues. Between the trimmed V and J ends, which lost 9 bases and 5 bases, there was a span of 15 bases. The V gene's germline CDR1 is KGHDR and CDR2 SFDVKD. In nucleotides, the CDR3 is TGTGCCACCCGGGGGGGCGGGGGGACTGAAGCTTTCTTT. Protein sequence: CATRGGGGTEAFF.

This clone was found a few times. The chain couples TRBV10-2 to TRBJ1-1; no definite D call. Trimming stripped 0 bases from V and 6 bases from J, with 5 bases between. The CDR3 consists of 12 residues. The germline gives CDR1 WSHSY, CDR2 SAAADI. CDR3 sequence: CASSESRAEAFF. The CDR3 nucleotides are TGCGCCAGCAGTGAGTCCCGGGCTGAAGCTTTCTTT.

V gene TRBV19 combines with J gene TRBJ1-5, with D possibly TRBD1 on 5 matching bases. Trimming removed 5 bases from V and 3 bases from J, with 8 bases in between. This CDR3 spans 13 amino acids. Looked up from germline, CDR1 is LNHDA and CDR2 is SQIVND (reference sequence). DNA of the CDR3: TGTGCCAGTAGTCCAGGGAACAATCAGCCCCAGCATTTT. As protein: CASSPGNNQPQHF.

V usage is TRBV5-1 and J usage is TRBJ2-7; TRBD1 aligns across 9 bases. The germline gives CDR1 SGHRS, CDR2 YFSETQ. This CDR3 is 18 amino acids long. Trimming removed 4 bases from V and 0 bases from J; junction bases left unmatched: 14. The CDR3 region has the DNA TGCGCCAGCAGCCCGAGTCCCGGGACAGGGTTTACCTCCTACGAGCAGTACTTC. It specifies CASSPSPGTGFTSYEQYF.

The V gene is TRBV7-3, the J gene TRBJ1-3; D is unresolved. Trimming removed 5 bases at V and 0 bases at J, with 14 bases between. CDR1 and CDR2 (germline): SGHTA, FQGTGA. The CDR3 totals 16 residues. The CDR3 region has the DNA TGTGCCAGCAGCGAATCACCTATAAGCTCTGGAAACACCATATATTTT. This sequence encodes CASSESPISSGNTIYF.

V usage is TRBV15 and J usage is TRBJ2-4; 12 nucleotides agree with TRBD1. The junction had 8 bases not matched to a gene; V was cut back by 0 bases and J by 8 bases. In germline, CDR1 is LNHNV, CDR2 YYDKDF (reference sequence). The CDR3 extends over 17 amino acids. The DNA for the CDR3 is TGTGCCACCAGCAGAGATATTCGGGACAGGGGGCTAGACATTCAGTACTTC. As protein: CATSRDIRDRGLDIQYF.

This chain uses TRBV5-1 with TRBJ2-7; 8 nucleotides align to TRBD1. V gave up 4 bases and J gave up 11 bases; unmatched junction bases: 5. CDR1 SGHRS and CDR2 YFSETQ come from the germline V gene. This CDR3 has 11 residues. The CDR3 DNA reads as TGCGCCAGCAGCCCTGGACAGGGCAAGTACTTC. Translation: CASSPGQGKYF.

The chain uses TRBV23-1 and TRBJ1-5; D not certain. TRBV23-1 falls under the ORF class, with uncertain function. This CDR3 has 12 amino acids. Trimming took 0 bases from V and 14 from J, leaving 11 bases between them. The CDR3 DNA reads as TGCGCCAGCAGTCAATCCGGCAAAGCGAAGCATTTT. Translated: CASSQSGKAKHF.

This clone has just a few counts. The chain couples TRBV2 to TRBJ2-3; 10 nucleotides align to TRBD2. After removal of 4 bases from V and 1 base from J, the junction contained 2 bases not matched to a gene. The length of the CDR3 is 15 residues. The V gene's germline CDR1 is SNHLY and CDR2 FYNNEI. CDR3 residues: CASSGSGGGTDTQYF. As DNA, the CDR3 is TGTGCCAGCAGTGGGAGCGGGGGGGGCACAGATACGCAGTATTTT.

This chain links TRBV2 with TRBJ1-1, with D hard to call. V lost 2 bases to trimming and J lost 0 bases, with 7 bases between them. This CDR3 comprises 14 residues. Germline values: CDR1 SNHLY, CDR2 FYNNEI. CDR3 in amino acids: CASSERGMNTEAFF. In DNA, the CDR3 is TGTGCCAGCAGTGAAAGAGGGATGAACACTGAAGCTTTCTTT.

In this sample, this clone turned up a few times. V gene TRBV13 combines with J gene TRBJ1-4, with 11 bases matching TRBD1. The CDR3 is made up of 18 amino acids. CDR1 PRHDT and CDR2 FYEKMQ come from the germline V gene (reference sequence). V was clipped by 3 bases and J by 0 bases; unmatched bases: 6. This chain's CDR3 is CASSFSRDRGSTNEKLFF. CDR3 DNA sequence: TGTGCCAGCAGCTTCTCACGGGACAGGGGGTCAACTAATGAAAAACTGTTTTTT.

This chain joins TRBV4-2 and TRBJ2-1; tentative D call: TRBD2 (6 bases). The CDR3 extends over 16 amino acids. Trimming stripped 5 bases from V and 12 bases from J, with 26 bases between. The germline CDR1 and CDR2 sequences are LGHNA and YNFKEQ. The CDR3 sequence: CASSEYLAFSKQRQFF. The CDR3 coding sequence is TGTGCCAGCAGCGAGTACCTAGCGTTTTCAAAGCAACGGCAGTTCTTC.

The DNA for the CDR3 is TGTGCCAGCGGCACGGGACTGTCATCTGGAAACACCATATATTTT. Its protein is CASGTGLSSGNTIYF. The chain joins TRBV7-3 to TRBJ1-3; perhaps TRBD1 as D (5 bases). V shed 8 bases and J shed 1 base, with 15 bases lying between them. CDR1 and CDR2 (germline): SGHTA, FQGTGA. The CDR3 runs to 15 residues.

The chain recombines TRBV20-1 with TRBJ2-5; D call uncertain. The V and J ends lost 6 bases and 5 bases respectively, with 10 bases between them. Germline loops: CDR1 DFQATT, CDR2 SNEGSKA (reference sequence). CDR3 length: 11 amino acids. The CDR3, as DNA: TGCAGTGCCCGCACCGGGGAGACCCAGTACTTC. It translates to CSARTGETQYF.

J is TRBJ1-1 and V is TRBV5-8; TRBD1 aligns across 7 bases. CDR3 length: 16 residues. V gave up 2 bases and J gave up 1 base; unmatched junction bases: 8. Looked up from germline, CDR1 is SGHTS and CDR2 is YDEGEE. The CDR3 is CASSFIKGARNTEAFF. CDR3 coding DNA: TGTGCCAGCAGCTTCATCAAGGGGGCAAGGAACACTGAAGCTTTCTTT. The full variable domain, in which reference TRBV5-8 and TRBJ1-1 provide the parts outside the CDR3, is EAGVTQSPTHLIKTRGQQATLRCSPISGHTSVYWYQQALGLGLQFLLWYDEGEERNRGNFPPRFSGRQFPNYSSELNVNALELEDSALYLCASSFIKGARNTEAFFGQGTRLTVV.

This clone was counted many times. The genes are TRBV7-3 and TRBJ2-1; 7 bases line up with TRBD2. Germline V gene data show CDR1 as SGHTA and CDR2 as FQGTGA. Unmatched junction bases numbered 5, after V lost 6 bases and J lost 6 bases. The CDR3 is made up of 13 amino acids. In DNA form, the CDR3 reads TGTGCCAGCAGGGGACTACCTGGCAATGAGCAGTTCTTC. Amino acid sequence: CASRGLPGNEQFF.

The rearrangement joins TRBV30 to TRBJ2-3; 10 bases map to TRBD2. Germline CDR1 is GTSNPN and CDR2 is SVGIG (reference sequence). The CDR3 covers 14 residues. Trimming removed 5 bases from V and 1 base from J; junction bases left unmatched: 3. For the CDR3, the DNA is TGTGCCTGGGGAACTAGCGGGGGCACAGATACGCAGTATTTT. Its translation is CAWGTSGGTDTQYF.

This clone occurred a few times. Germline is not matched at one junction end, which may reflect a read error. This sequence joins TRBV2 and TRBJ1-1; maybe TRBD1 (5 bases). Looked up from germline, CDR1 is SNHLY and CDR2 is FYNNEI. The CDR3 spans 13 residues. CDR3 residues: CASREAENTEAFF. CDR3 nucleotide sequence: TGTGCTAGCAGGGAGGCCGAGAACACTGAAGCTTTCTTT.

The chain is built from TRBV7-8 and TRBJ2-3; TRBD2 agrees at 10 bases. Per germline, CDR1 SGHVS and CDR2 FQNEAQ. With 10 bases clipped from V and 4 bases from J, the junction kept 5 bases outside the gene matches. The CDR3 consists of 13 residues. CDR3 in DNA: TGTGCCATTAGCGGGGGGAGGGCAGATACGCAGTATTTT. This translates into CAISGGRADTQYF.

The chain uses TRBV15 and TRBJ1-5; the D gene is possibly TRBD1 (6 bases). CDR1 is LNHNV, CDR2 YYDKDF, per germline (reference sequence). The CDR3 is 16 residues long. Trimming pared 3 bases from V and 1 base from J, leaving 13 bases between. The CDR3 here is CATSSDRMGSNQPQHF. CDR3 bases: TGTGCCACCAGCAGCGACAGGATGGGAAGCAATCAGCCCCAGCATTTT.

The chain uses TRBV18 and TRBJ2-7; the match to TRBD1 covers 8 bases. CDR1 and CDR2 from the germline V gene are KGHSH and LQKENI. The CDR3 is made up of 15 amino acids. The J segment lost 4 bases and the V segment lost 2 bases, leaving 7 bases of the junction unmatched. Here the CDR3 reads CASSPGQGKMYEQYF. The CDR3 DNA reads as TGTGCCAGCTCACCAGGACAGGGTAAAATGTACGAGCAGTACTTC. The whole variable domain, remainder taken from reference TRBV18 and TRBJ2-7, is NAGVMQNPRHLVRRRGQEARLRCSPMKGHSHVYWYRQLPEEGLKFMVYLQKENIIDESGMPKERFSAEFPKEGPSILRIQQVVRGDSAAYFCASSPGQGKMYEQYFGPGTRLTVT.

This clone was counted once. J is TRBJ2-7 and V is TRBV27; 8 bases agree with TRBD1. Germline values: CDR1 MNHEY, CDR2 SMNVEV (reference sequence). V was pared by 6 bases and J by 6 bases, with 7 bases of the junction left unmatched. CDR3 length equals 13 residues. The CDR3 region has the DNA TGTGCCAGCAGATTGGGACAGGTGGGCGAGCAGTACTTC. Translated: CASRLGQVGEQYF.

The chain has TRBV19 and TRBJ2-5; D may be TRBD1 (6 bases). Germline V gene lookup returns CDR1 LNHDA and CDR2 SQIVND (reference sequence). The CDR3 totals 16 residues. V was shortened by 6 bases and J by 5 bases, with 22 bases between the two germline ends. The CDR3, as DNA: TGTGCCAGTAGGGGGCCCACAGGGACGGATGGGGAGACCCAGTACTTC. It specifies CASRGPTGTDGETQYF.

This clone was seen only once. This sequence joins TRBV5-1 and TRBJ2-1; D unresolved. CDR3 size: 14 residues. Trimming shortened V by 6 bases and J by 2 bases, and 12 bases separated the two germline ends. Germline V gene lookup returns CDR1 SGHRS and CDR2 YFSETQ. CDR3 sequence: CASTSEAAYNEQFF. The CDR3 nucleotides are TGCGCCAGCACCTCAGAGGCAGCCTACAATGAGCAGTTCTTC.